This TCR beta chain is from a study of cytomegalovirus exposure and HLA in healthy donors. Primers included in the PCR were 60 Vbeta and 13 Jbeta primers. Libraries were prepared by immunoSEQ multiplex PCR; TCRdb keeps only in-frame clonotypes and omits some of them. The sample includes 200,000 or so clones, around 73% of them seen just once. CDR1 and CDR2 (germline): LNHNV, YYDKDF (reference sequence). Between the trimmed V and J ends, which lost 8 bases and 6 bases, there was a span of 14 bases. The CDR3 runs 12 residues. The receptor was isolated from a woman in her twenties or thirties in good health and CMV-seronegative. Sequencing was performed on PBMCs. This rearrangement joins TRBV15 to TRBJ2-7; tentatively, D is TRBD1 (5 bases). The CDR3 nucleotides read TGTGCCACCCGGCTGGGGCCCAGCGAGCAGTACTTC. It encodes CATRLGPSEQYF.